The T cell receptor beta chain under discussion was sequenced for a study of CD8+CD57+ T cells in acquired aplastic anemia. Investigators profiled TCR beta VDJ and CDR3 from genomic DNA template. TCRdb recomputed calls from the reads with MiXCR, one row per CDR3 protein. The data show some 170,000 distinct CDR3 sequences, approximately 40% seen once. CDR1 and CDR2 from the germline V gene are SGHNT and YYREEE (reference sequence). This CDR3 region has 12 residues. V was cut by 0 bases and J by 4 bases, with 4 bases left in between. This clonotype was detected a few times. This receptor was identified in a human donor in good health. The sequencing sample was made of sorted CD4+, CD8+, or CD8+CD57+ T cells (not recorded which) from PBMCs. The V call is TRBV5-4, the J call TRBJ1-1, with no clear D. The CDR3 DNA reads as TGTGCCAGCAGCTTGGATAGCACTGAAGCTTTCTTT. It yields the protein CASSLDSTEAFF.